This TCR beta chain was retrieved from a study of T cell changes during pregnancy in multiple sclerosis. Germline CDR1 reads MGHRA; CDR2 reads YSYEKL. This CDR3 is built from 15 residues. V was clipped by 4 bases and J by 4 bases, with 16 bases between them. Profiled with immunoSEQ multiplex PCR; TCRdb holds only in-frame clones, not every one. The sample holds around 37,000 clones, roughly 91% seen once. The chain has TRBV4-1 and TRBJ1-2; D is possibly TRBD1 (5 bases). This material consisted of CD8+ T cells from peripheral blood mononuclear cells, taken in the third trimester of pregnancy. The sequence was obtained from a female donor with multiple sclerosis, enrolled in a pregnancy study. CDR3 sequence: CASSLHGGGTYGYTF. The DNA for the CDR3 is TGCGCCAGCAGCCTTCACGGGGGAGGGACCTATGGCTACACCTTC.